This T cell receptor (beta chain) was documented in a study of siplizumab effects on memory and regulatory T cells. Whole-study findings and limits: Unstimulated naive T cells seemed to show more diversity than memory cells did, and they also seemed to be among the major contributors to the alloresponse.

Measured with immunoSEQ multiplex PCR; TCRdb has only the in-frame clones, and not every one. The sample carries 92,000 or so clones, approximately 90% recorded once. Remarks on this clone: Its cognate antigen is unknown.

CDR1 and CDR2 from the germline V gene are LNHDA and SQIVND (reference sequence). This CDR3 is built from 17 residues. Germline trimming cut 0 bases from V and 0 bases from J; bases unmatched to any gene: 5. The chain recombines TRBV19 with TRBJ2-4; TRBD1 aligns across 7 bases. Source material: CD4+ T cells sorted from blood. This sequence originates from a human donor in good health. The CDR3 sequence: CASSIDRGSLAKNIQYF. CDR3 nucleotides: TGTGCCAGTAGTATAGACAGGGGGTCGTTAGCCAAAAACATTCAGTACTTC.